Listed below are T cell receptor beta chains from one sample, sequenced in a study of blood T cell repertoires in COVID-19. Sequenced by immunoSEQ multiplex PCR; TCRdb stores in-frame clones only, minus some. The sample lists more than 95,000 clones, more than 80% seen once, with 3.2% in the top ten. Sequenced input: peripheral blood. These receptors all stem from a woman older than 75 with COVID-19, enrolled during active disease. Each CDR3 is given with its conserved first and last residue. A D gene is named only where the DNA matches it firmly. Expanded clones get a size class; other rows say once, few or many, or leave the size out.

size	V	J	D	DNA	CDR3
NA	TRBV2	TRBJ1-1	NA	TGTGCCAGCAGTGTGACAGTGAACACTGAAGCTTTCTTT	CASSVTVNTEAFF
NA	TRBV2	TRBJ2-2	TRBD2	TGTGCCAGCAGTGAGTCCGGGACTAGAGCCGAGGAGCTGTTTTTT	CASSESGTRAEELFF
few	TRBV19	TRBJ2-5	NA	TGTGCCAGTAACCCGGCGGGCCTTGTTGAGACCCAGTACTTC	CASNPAGLVETQYF
NA	TRBV7-2	TRBJ2-1	TRBD2	TGTGCCAGCAGCCCAGGACTAGCGGGAGGCGGGGGATTATACAATGAGCAGTTCTTC	CASSPGLAGGGGLYNEQFF
NA	TRBV11-1	TRBJ2-7	NA	TGTGCCAGCAGCCCCGACAGCATAACCTACGAGCAGTACTTC	CASSPDSITYEQYF
few	TRBV7-9	TRBJ1-1	TRBD1	TGTGCCAGCAGCTCGGACAGGGGGCTTGGAGCTTTCTTT	CASSSDRGLGAFF
NA	TRBV12-3/TRBV12-4	TRBJ1-2	TRBD1	TGTGCCAGCAGTTTACAGGGGGCCTATGGCTACACCTTC	CASSLQGAYGYTF
NA	TRBV5-1	TRBJ1-2	NA	TGCGCCAGCAGCTCCCTGACAGGAGCCTCATATGGCTACACCTTC	CASSSLTGASYGYTF
NA	TRBV13	TRBJ2-3	TRBD2	TGTGCCAGCAGCTTTACCGGGACTATAGCTAGCACAGATACGCAGTATTTT	CASSFTGTIASTDTQYF
NA	TRBV5-1	TRBJ2-2	NA	TGCGCCAGCAGCACAGGAACATCCTCCACCGGGGAGCTGTTTTTT	CASSTGTSSTGELFF
NA	TRBV11-2	TRBJ2-7	NA	TGTGCCAGCAGGCCCTCCGGGGTCTACGAGCAGTACTTC	CASRPSGVYEQYF
NA	TRBV6-5	TRBJ1-1	NA	TGTGCCAGCAGCGAGCGACAGGTGAACACTGAAGCTTTCTTT	CASSERQVNTEAFF
NA	TRBV7-2	TRBJ2-5	NA	TGTGCCAGCAGCCGACAAGACCAAGAGACCCAGTACTTC	CASSRQDQETQYF
NA	TRBV6-5	TRBJ2-2	NA	TGTGCCAGCAGTTCCGGGGTTTACGGGGAGCTGTTTTTT	CASSSGVYGELFF
NA	TRBV19	TRBJ2-1	NA	TGTGCCAGTAGTCTGAGGACAGTGAGTGAGCAGTTCTTC	CASSLRTVSEQFF
NA	TRBV11-2	TRBJ2-1	NA	TGTGCCAGCAGCTTCGATGAGCTTCGTGAGCAGTTCTTC	CASSFDELREQFF
NA	TRBV5-1	TRBJ1-6	TRBD1	TGCGCCAGCAGCGCCGGACAGGGGAATTCACCCCTCCACTTT	CASSAGQGNSPLHF
few	TRBV6-2/TRBV6-3	TRBJ2-1	TRBD2	TGTGCCAGCAGTTACGTAGCGGGAGAGATTTACAATGAGCAGTTCTTC	CASSYVAGEIYNEQFF
NA	TRBV5-4	TRBJ2-5	TRBD2	TGTGCCAGCAGCCGCGGACTAGCGGGAACGAACCAAGAGACCCAGTACTTC	CASSRGLAGTNQETQYF
NA	TRBV28	TRBJ2-7	TRBD2	TGTGCCAGCAGGGTCCGGACTAGCGGGCACTACTACGAGCAGTACTTC	CASRVRTSGHYYEQYF
NA	TRBV6-5	TRBJ2-3	TRBD1	TGTGCCAGCAGTCAACAGGGGGCTCTTACAGATACGCAGTATTTT	CASSQQGALTDTQYF
NA	TRBV27	TRBJ1-2	TRBD1	TGTGCCAGCAGTTCGGTCAGGCAGGGGGACTATGGCTACACCTTC	CASSSVRQGDYGYTF
NA	TRBV2	TRBJ1-2	TRBD1	TGTGCCAGCAGGGACGCCGACAGGGGTTATGGCTACACCTTC	CASRDADRGYGYTF
NA	TRBV5-1	TRBJ1-4	TRBD1	TGCGCCAGCAGCTTGGGGACAGGAGGTGAAAAACTGTTTTTT	CASSLGTGGEKLFF
NA	TRBV6-1	TRBJ2-7	NA	TGTGCCAGCAGTGAAGCTACGGCGCCGGGCGAGCAGTACTTC	CASSEATAPGEQYF
NA	TRBV10-3	TRBJ1-3	NA	TGTGCCATCAGTGAACTGGACAGTCCTGGAAACACCATATATTTT	CAISELDSPGNTIYF
NA	TRBV4-3	TRBJ1-1	NA	TGCGCCAGCAGCCAAGATCCTGGCAGAGAAGCTTTCTTT	CASSQDPGREAFF